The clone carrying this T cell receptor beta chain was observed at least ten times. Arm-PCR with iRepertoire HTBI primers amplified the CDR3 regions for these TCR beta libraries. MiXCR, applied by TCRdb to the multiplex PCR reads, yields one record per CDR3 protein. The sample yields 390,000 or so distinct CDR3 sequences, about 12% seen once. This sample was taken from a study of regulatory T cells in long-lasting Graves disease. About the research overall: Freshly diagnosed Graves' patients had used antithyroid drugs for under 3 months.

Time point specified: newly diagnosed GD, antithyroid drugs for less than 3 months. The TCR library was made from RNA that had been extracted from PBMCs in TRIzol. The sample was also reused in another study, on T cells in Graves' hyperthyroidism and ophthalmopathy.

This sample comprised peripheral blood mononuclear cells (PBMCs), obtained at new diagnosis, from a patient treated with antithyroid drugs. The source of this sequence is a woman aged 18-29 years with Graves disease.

The CDR3 DNA follows: TGCAGCGCGGAGACAGGGGAAGGTTCACCCCTCCACTTT. Translated: CSAETGEGSPLHF. This chain uses TRBV29-1 with TRBJ1-6; 8 bases align to TRBD1. CDR3 length: 13 amino acids. The germline V gene encodes CDR1 SQVTM and CDR2 ANQGSEA. J gave up 9 bases and V 7 bases, and 8 bases lay outside the gene matches.